This T cell receptor (beta chain) came from a study of T cell responses to AZD1222 COVID-19 vaccine. Sequencing used immunoSEQ multiplex PCR; TCRdb keeps in-frame clones, though not all of them. Of roughly 180,000 clones listed, approximately 86% are singletons. This receptor was taken from an adult in good health. Material: peripheral blood, obtained on day 0 of AZD1222 vaccination.

CDR3 residues: CASSLERAGYQPQHF. The DNA of the CDR3 is TGTGCCAGCAGCTTAGAGAGGGCGGGTTACCAGCCCCAGCATTTT. The chain has TRBV7-8 and TRBJ1-5; the D is unclear. V gave up 1 base and J gave up 7 bases, with 14 bases separating them. Germline loops: CDR1 SGHVS, CDR2 FQNEAQ. CDR3 length: 15 residues.